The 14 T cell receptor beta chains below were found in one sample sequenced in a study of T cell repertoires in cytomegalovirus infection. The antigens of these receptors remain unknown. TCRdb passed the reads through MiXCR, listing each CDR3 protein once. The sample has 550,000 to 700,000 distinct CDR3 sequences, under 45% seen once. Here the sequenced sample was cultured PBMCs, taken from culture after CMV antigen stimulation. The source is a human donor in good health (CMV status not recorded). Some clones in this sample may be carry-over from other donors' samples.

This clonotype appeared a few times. CDR3 DNA sequence: TGTGCCAGCAGTTCCCCCCTAGCGGGAGTTTCCCAAGAGACCCAGTACTTC. Amino acid sequence: CASSSPLAGVSQETQYF. The V call is TRBV28, the J call TRBJ2-5; 10 bases align to TRBD2. There are 17 residues in the CDR3. Germline lookup yields CDR1 MDHEN and CDR2 SYDVKM. V shed 4 bases, J shed 1 base, and the junction held 9 bases outside the gene matches.

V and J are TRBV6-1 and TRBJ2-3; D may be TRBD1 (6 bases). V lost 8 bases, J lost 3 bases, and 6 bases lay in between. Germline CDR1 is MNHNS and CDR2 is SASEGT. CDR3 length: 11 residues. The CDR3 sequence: CASQGTDTQYF. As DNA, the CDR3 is TGTGCCAGCCAGGGGACAGATACGCAGTATTTT.

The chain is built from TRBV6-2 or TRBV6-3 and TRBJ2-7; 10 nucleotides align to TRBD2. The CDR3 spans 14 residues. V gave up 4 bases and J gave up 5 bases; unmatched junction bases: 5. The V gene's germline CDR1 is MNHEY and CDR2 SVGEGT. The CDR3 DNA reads TGTGCCAGCAGTTCTAGCGGGAGTTTCGACGAGCAGTACTTC. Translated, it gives CASSSSGSFDEQYF.

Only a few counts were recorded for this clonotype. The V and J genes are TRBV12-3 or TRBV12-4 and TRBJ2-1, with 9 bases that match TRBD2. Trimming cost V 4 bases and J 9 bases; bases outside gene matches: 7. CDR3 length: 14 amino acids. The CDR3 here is CASSSPMTSGEQFF. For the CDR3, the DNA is TGTGCCAGCAGTTCCCCCATGACTAGCGGTGAGCAGTTCTTC.

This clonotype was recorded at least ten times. The CDR3 protein is CASSPDSYNEQFF. As DNA, the CDR3 is TGTGCCAGCAGTCCGGACAGTTACAATGAGCAGTTCTTC. The V call is TRBV6-6, the J call TRBJ2-1, with D perhaps matching TRBD1 (6 bases). V was trimmed by 5 bases and J by 4 bases, leaving 9 bases between them. The germline gives CDR1 MNHNY, CDR2 SVGAGI (reference sequence). The CDR3 has 13 amino acids.

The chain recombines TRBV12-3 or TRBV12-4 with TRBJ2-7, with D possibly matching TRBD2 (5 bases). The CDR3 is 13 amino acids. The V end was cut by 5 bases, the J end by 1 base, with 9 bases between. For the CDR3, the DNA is TGTGCCAGCAGTGGACTGCCGTCCTACGAGCAGTACTTC. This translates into CASSGLPSYEQYF.

Here the CDR3 DNA reads TGTGCCAGCAGCTTAGTCGCTTGGGAGGACAATGAGCAGTTCTTC. As protein: CASSLVAWEDNEQFF. The rearrangement uses TRBV11-3 and TRBJ2-1; a possible D gene is TRBD2 (6 bases). V was trimmed by 1 base and J by 5 bases, leaving 12 bases between them. The CDR3 totals 15 residues. Looked up from germline, CDR1 is SGHNT and CDR2 is YENEEA. The full variable domain, in which reference TRBV11-3 and TRBJ2-1 provide the parts outside the CDR3, is EAGVVQSPRYKIIEKKQPVAFWCNPISGHNTLYWYLQNLGQGPELLIRYENEEAVDDSQLPKDRFSAERLKGVDSTLKIQPAELGDSAVYLCASSLVAWEDNEQFFGPGTRLTVL.

This chain's CDR3 is CASSSGGRDNEQFF. The CDR3 DNA is TGCGCCAGCAGCTCTGGAGGGAGGGACAATGAGCAGTTCTTC. The chain joins TRBV5-1 to TRBJ2-1; TRBD2 matches 7 bases. The length of the CDR3 is 14 residues. The ends lost 3 bases at V and 5 bases at J; junction bases unmatched: 5. Germline lookup yields CDR1 SGHRS and CDR2 YFSETQ. Using reference TRBV5-1 and TRBJ2-1 for the parts outside the CDR3, the full variable domain is KAGVTQTPRYLIKTRGQQVTLSCSPISGHRSVSWYQQTPGQGLQFLFEYFSETQRNKGNFPGRFSGRQFSNSRSEMNVSTLELGDSALYLCASSSGGRDNEQFFGPGTRLTVL.

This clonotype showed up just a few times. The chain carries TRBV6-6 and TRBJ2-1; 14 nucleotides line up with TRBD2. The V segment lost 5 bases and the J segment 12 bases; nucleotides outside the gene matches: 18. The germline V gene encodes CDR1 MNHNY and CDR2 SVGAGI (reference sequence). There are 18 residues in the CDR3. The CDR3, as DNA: TGTGCCAGCAGTGACCGGACTAGCGGGAGGTTGGGGCCGGATGGGCAGTTCTTC. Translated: CASSDRTSGRLGPDGQFF.

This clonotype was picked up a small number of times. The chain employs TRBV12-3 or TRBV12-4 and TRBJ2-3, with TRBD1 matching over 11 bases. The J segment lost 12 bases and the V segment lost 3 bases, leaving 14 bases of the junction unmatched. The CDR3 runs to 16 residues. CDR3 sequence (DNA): TGTGCCAGCAGTTTCCGCGGGTGGACAGGGGGCGCAAGACAGTATTTT. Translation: CASSFRGWTGGARQYF.

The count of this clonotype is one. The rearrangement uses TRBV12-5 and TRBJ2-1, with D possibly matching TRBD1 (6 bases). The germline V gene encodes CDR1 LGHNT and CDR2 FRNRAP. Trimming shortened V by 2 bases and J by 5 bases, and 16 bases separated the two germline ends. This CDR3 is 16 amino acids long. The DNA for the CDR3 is TGTGCTAGTGGTTTGCGGGTAAGGGGGAGTAACAATGAGCAGTTCTTC. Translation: CASGLRVRGSNNEQFF.

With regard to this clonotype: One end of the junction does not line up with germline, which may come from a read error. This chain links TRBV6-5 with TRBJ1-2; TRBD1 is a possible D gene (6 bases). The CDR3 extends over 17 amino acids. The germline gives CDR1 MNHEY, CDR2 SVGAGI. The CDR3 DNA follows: TGTGCCAGCAGACCATACACCGGACAGCCAAAAAACTATGGCTTCACCTTC. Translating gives CASRPYTGQPKNYGFTF.

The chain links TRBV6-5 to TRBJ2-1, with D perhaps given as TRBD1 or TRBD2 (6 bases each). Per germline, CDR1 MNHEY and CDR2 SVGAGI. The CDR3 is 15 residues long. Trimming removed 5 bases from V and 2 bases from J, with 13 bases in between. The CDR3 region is CASSPTRGPYNEQFF. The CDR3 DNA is TGTGCCAGCAGTCCCACCCGGGGGCCCTACAATGAGCAGTTCTTC.

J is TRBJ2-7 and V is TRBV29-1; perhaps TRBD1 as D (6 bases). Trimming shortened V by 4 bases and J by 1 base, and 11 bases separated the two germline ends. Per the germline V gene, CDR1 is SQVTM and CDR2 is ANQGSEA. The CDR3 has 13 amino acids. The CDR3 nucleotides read TGCAGCGTTGTTGGGACACTATCCTACGAGCAGTACTTC. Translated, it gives CSVVGTLSYEQYF.